The source of this T cell receptor beta chain is a study of T cell changes during pregnancy in multiple sclerosis. Assay: immunoSEQ multiplex PCR; the TCRdb copy retains only in-frame clones and omits some. The sample includes about 49,000 clones, roughly 94% of them seen just once. The material sequenced was CD8+ T cells from peripheral blood mononuclear cells, taken before pregnancy. This clonotype originated in a female donor with multiple sclerosis, enrolled in a pregnancy study.

As DNA, the CDR3 is TGTGCCAGCAGCGAAATAGGGGGTAGCACAGATACGCAGTATTTT. Amino acid sequence: CASSEIGGSTDTQYF. The V call is TRBV27, the J call TRBJ2-3; D perhaps matches TRBD1 (6 bases). Germline assignment: CDR1 MNHEY and CDR2 SMNVEV (reference sequence). V lost 6 bases and J 0 bases, leaving 13 bases between the germline ends. This CDR3 is 15 amino acids long.